Listed here are 27 T cell receptor beta chains from one sample, sequenced in a study of blood T cell repertoires in COVID-19. The method was immunoSEQ multiplex PCR; TCRdb's version includes in-frame clones alone and lacks a portion of them. The table lists over 150,000 clones, around four fifths of them singletons. The sample was peripheral blood. The receptor source for this set is an elderly woman with COVID-19, enrolled during active disease.

The rearrangement uses TRBV5-1 and TRBJ2-1; D is ambiguous. Germline lookup yields CDR1 SGHRS and CDR2 YFSETQ. There are 14 residues in the CDR3. Trimming removed 4 bases at V and 4 bases at J, with 12 bases between. For the CDR3, the DNA is TGCGCCAGCAGCATAGCATCTGGGTACAATGAGCAGTTCTTC. Its protein is CASSIASGYNEQFF.

The chain is built from TRBV9 and TRBJ2-7; D may be TRBD1 (5 bases). The CDR3 is made up of 16 amino acids. Per germline, CDR1 SGDLS and CDR2 YYNGEE. V was clipped by 4 bases and J by 0 bases, with 17 bases between them. CDR3 nucleotides: TGTGCCAGCAGCCCAGAGCTTGGCAGGGCCTCCTACGAGCAGTACTTC. This translates into CASSPELGRASYEQYF. The full variable domain, completed using reference TRBV9 and TRBJ2-7, is DSGVTQTPKHLITATGQRVTLRCSPRSGDLSVYWYQQSLDQGLQFLIQYYNGEERAKGNILERFSAQQFPDLHSELNLSSLELGDSALYFCASSPELGRASYEQYFGPGTRLTVT.

The V gene is TRBV9, the J gene TRBJ1-5; D gene uncertain. CDR3 length: 13 residues. Germline V CDR1 and CDR2: SGDLS, YYNGEE. V shed 0 bases and J shed 3 bases, with 4 bases lying between them. CDR3 in amino acids: CASSVAVNQPQHF. CDR3 DNA sequence: TGTGCCAGCAGCGTAGCGGTCAATCAGCCCCAGCATTTT.

The chain has TRBV9 and TRBJ2-2; 7 bases fit TRBD1. J lost 4 bases, V lost 6 bases, and 9 bases had no gene match. The CDR3 has 15 residues. CDR1 SGDLS and CDR2 YYNGEE come from the germline V gene. The CDR3 nucleotides read TGTGCCAGCACCCGGACAGGTTGGGGCACCGGGGAGCTGTTTTTT. It is translated as CASTRTGWGTGELFF.

The chain carries TRBV3-1 (or the pseudogene TRBV3-2) and TRBJ2-7; D ambiguous. Germline CDR1 reads LGHDT; CDR2 reads YNNKEL (reference sequence). The CDR3 length is 18 residues. The V end was cut by 2 bases, the J end by 1 base, with 21 bases between. In nucleotides, the CDR3 is TGTGCCAGCAGCCAACTTCGACACGTCCCCCGCAAATCCTACGAGCAGTACTTC. It translates to CASSQLRHVPRKSYEQYF.

V usage is TRBV20-1 and J usage is TRBJ2-3; D not certain. The CDR3 spans 10 residues. Between the trimmed V and J ends, which lost 8 bases and 1 base, there was a span of 4 bases. Germline CDR1 and CDR2: DFQATT and SNEGSKA (reference sequence). The CDR3 bases are TGCAGTCCTGGCACAGATACGCAGTATTTT. It specifies CSPGTDTQYF.

The V call is TRBV19, the J call TRBJ1-5; 9 positions agree with TRBD1. The CDR3 is 17 amino acids. Trimming cost V 7 bases and J 1 base; bases outside gene matches: 11. Per germline, CDR1 LNHDA and CDR2 SQIVND (reference sequence). The CDR3 coding sequence is TGTGCCAGTACCCCGACCGGGACAGGGAGCAGCAATCAGCCCCAGCATTTT. This gives the protein CASTPTGTGSSNQPQHF.

V usage is TRBV10-3 and J usage is TRBJ1-2, with D unclear. Between the trimmed V and J ends, which lost 0 bases and 8 bases, there was a span of 13 bases. This CDR3 has 14 residues. The V gene's germline CDR1 is ENHRY and CDR2 SYGVKD. CDR3 sequence: CAISESTWAYGYTF. CDR3 DNA sequence: TGTGCCATCAGTGAGTCTACTTGGGCTTACGGCTACACCTTC.

The chain links TRBV2 to TRBJ1-1, with a weak D call TRBD1 (5 bases). The CDR3 runs 14 residues. Germline V CDR1 and CDR2: SNHLY, FYNNEI. Trimming shortened V by 4 bases and J by 4 bases, and 13 bases separated the two germline ends. The CDR3 reads CASSVGGRVTEAFF. CDR3 nucleotides: TGTGCCAGCAGTGTCGGGGGTCGCGTCACTGAAGCTTTCTTT.

This clone was picked up a small number of times. The chain combines TRBV19 with TRBJ1-6; 11 bases match TRBD1. Germline CDR1 LNHDA, CDR2 SQIVND (reference sequence). V lost 10 bases, J lost 9 bases, and 5 bases stayed unmatched. The CDR3 runs 13 residues. The CDR3 sequence: CATRTGGASPLHF. The CDR3, as DNA: TGTGCCACCCGGACAGGGGGCGCTTCACCCCTCCACTTT.

This clone occurred once. V and J are TRBV6-5 and TRBJ1-2; D is possibly TRBD1 (6 bases). The CDR3 has 13 residues. Looked up from germline, CDR1 is MNHEY and CDR2 is SVGAGI. Trimming removed 3 bases from V and 7 bases from J, with 12 bases in between. CDR3 DNA: TGTGCCAGCAGTTATTCAGGGGTGGGTGGCTACACCTTC. Encoded protein: CASSYSGVGGYTF.

This clone was observed once. The V gene is TRBV4-1, the J gene TRBJ2-3, with D perhaps matching TRBD2 (6 bases). V lost 5 bases and J 2 bases, leaving 11 bases between the germline ends. CDR3 size: 14 residues. Germline-derived CDR1 and CDR2 are MGHRA and YSYEKL. The CDR3 coding sequence is TGCGCCAGCAGCGTCGGACTATTCACAGATACGCAGTATTTT. Protein product: CASSVGLFTDTQYF.

V and J are TRBV5-1 and TRBJ2-2, with TRBD1 identical over 8 bases. The CDR3 extends over 15 amino acids. Germline V gene data show CDR1 as SGHRS and CDR2 as YFSETQ. The J segment lost 4 bases and the V segment lost 0 bases, leaving 2 bases of the junction unmatched. The CDR3 sequence is CASSLGQGATGELFF. CDR3 nucleotides: TGCGCCAGCAGCTTGGGCCAGGGGGCCACCGGGGAGCTGTTTTTT.

This clone was detected only once. This chain joins TRBV28 and TRBJ2-7; D might be TRBD2 (7 bases). The CDR3 consists of 13 residues. Between the trimmed V and J ends, which lost 6 bases and 2 bases, there was a span of 11 bases. Germline loops: CDR1 MDHEN, CDR2 SYDVKM. The CDR3 is CASRQGGTYEQYF. In DNA form, the CDR3 reads TGTGCCAGCAGACAGGGAGGGACCTACGAGCAGTACTTC.

This chain uses TRBV6-5 with TRBJ2-7; 13 positions match TRBD2. This CDR3 is 14 amino acids long. Germline V gene lookup returns CDR1 MNHEY and CDR2 SVGAGI. V lost 8 bases, J lost 4 bases, and 5 bases stayed unmatched. Written as DNA, the CDR3 is TGTGCCAGCGGCCAGGGACTAGCGGGGTACGAGCAGTACTTC. Amino acid sequence: CASGQGLAGYEQYF.

The V and J genes are TRBV5-1 and TRBJ1-2, with a weak D call TRBD1 (6 bases). Between the trimmed V and J ends, which lost 4 bases and 3 bases, there was a span of 13 bases. This CDR3 has 14 amino acids. The V gene's germline CDR1 is SGHRS and CDR2 YFSETQ. CDR3 sequence reads: CASSTAAGDYGYTF. In DNA, the CDR3 is TGCGCCAGCAGCACGGCGGCAGGGGACTATGGCTACACCTTC.

The J gene is TRBJ1-6, the V gene TRBV3-1 (or the pseudogene TRBV3-2); D unclear. CDR3 length: 16 amino acids. Germline assignment: CDR1 LGHDT and CDR2 YNNKEL (reference sequence). V lost 4 bases to trimming and J lost 9 bases, with 19 bases between them. CDR3 amino acids: CASSLVASPSGSPLHF. The CDR3 bases are TGTGCCAGCAGCCTCGTAGCGAGCCCGAGCGGTTCACCCCTCCACTTT.

The chain couples TRBV3-1 (or the pseudogene TRBV3-2) to TRBJ1-1, with TRBD1 matching 9 bases. This CDR3 comprises 14 residues. The junction had 2 bases not matched to a gene; V was cut back by 4 bases and J by 2 bases. Germline V gene sequence: CDR1 LGHDT, CDR2 YNNKEL (reference sequence). Here the CDR3 reads CASSLTGGNTEAFF. The CDR3 nucleotides are TGTGCCAGCAGCCTTACAGGGGGCAACACTGAAGCTTTCTTT.

A remark on this clone: At one boundary the junction diverges from the germline segment, which might be a read error. This chain connects TRBV10-1 to TRBJ1-2, with D perhaps TRBD1 (6 bases). Germline V gene sequence: CDR1 WNHNN, CDR2 SYGVQD (reference sequence). This CDR3 comprises 13 residues. In nucleotides, the CDR3 is TGCGCCAGCAGTGAGTCGTCGGACAGTAGCTTGGCCTTC. Translation gives CASSESSDSSLAF.

This clone was observed a handful of times. CDR3 nucleotide sequence: TGTGCCAGCAGCCGGGACGGGGGAACTAATGAAAAACTGTTTTTT. Amino acid sequence: CASSRDGGTNEKLFF. The gene calls are TRBV7-9 and TRBJ1-4; D perhaps matches TRBD1 (5 bases). Between the trimmed V and J ends, which lost 5 bases and 1 base, there was a span of 11 bases. CDR1 SEHNR and CDR2 FQNEAQ come from the germline V gene (reference sequence). The CDR3 extends over 15 amino acids.

The chain uses TRBV4-1 and TRBJ1-5; perhaps TRBD1 as D (5 bases). V dropped 0 bases and J dropped 5 bases, with 11 bases sitting between them. The CDR3 totals 15 residues. Looked up from germline, CDR1 is MGHRA and CDR2 is YSYEKL. CDR3 amino acids: CASSQDSGRDQPQHF. DNA for the CDR3: TGCGCCAGCAGCCAAGATTCAGGGAGGGATCAGCCCCAGCATTTT.

This chain links TRBV4-1 with TRBJ2-1; D perhaps matches TRBD1 (6 bases). V was shortened by 4 bases and J by 7 bases, with 8 bases between the two germline ends. From germline, CDR1 is MGHRA and CDR2 YSYEKL. This CDR3 region has 12 residues. CDR3 coding DNA: TGCGCCAGCAGCCCACAGGGAAATGAGCAGTTCTTC. It translates to CASSPQGNEQFF.

The J gene is TRBJ2-2, the V gene TRBV5-1, with 15 bases lining up with TRBD2. V shed 4 bases and J 5 bases; nucleotides not matched to a gene: 3. The germline CDR1 and CDR2 sequences are SGHRS and YFSETQ. CDR3 length equals 16 residues. The CDR3 is CASSGGTSGRTGELFF. For the CDR3, the DNA is TGCGCCAGCAGCGGCGGGACTAGCGGGAGGACCGGGGAGCTGTTTTTT.

J is TRBJ1-1 and V is TRBV3-1 (or the pseudogene TRBV3-2); 7 nucleotides agree with TRBD1. V lost 5 bases and J lost 0; bases outside the gene matches: 3. CDR3 length: 14 amino acids. Germline V gives CDR1 LGHDT, CDR2 YNNKEL (reference sequence). In DNA, the CDR3 is TGTGCCAGCAGCGGCGGGACAGTGAACACTGAAGCTTTCTTT. Protein sequence: CASSGGTVNTEAFF.

The chain employs TRBV6-4 and TRBJ2-1; the match to TRBD2 covers 10 bases. The CDR3 has 15 amino acids. V lost 4 bases and J lost 5; bases outside the gene matches: 5. Germline V gene lookup returns CDR1 MRHNA and CDR2 SNTAGT. The CDR3 DNA sequence: TGTGCCAGCAGTGTTCTAGCGGGGGATCACAATGAGCAGTTCTTC. Amino acid sequence: CASSVLAGDHNEQFF.

The chain recombines TRBV18 with TRBJ1-3; no clear D. The CDR3 consists of 13 residues. The germline V gene encodes CDR1 KGHSH and CDR2 LQKENI. V was pared by 2 bases and J by 8 bases, with 10 bases between. For the CDR3, the DNA is TGTGCCAGCTCACCAGGACGGGAGGACACCATATATTTT. This sequence encodes CASSPGREDTIYF.

The J gene is TRBJ1-1, the V gene TRBV18; 8 bases are a match to TRBD1. The germline V gene has CDR1 KGHSH and CDR2 LQKENI. This CDR3 region has 18 residues. The V segment lost 0 bases and the J segment 1 base; nucleotides outside the gene matches: 10. The CDR3 coding sequence is TGTGCCAGCTCACCACCTAACCTCGGACAGGGTGGGAACACTGAAGCTTTCTTT. It yields the protein CASSPPNLGQGGNTEAFF.